The rows below give T cell receptor beta chains drawn from one sample of a study. TCRdb passed the 5' RACE reads through MiXCR, listing each CDR3 protein once. This table holds fewer than 50,000 distinct CDR3 sequences, around a fifth found once. The material sequenced was Tregs sorted from a lymph node. The receptors shown here come from a female donor with breast cancer. The CDR3 runs from the conserved cysteine through the conserved F or W. The order of the fields is D gene, J gene, clone size, V gene, CDR3 protein, CDR3 DNA. The D gene is left open where the match is weak. Part of the rows lack a size; the others show once, few, many or a class for expanded clones.

d_gene: -
j_gene: TRBJ1-1
abundance: medium-sized
v_gene: TRBV7-9
CDR3aa: CASSLMAGADPSTEAFF
CDR3nt: TGTGCCAGCAGCTTAATGGCCGGGGCCGACCCATCCACTGAAGCTTTCTTT

d_gene: -
j_gene: TRBJ1-3
abundance: many
v_gene: TRBV20-1
CDR3aa: CSARDISGNTIYF
CDR3nt: TGCAGTGCTAGGGACATCTCTGGAAACACCATATATTTT

d_gene: -
j_gene: TRBJ2-5
abundance: few
v_gene: TRBV7-9
CDR3aa: CASSLFMETQYF
CDR3nt: TGTGCCAGCAGCTTATTTATGGAGACCCAGTACTTC

d_gene: TRBD2
j_gene: TRBJ2-2
abundance: many
v_gene: TRBV9
CDR3aa: CASSVAGLAANTGELFF
CDR3nt: TGTGCCAGCAGCGTAGCCGGCCTAGCGGCGAACACCGGGGAGCTGTTTTTT

d_gene: TRBD1
j_gene: TRBJ2-7
abundance: many
v_gene: TRBV28
CDR3aa: CASRPTGVGYEQYF
CDR3nt: TGTGCCAGCAGACCGACAGGGGTGGGCTACGAGCAGTACTTC

d_gene: -
j_gene: TRBJ1-5
abundance: -
v_gene: TRBV27
CDR3aa: CATSTGGGNQPQHF
CDR3nt: TGTGCCACCTCAACGGGGGGCGGCAATCAGCCCCAGCATTTT

d_gene: TRBD2
j_gene: TRBJ2-7
abundance: -
v_gene: TRBV20-1
CDR3aa: CSATPGRGYEQYF
CDR3nt: TGCAGTGCTACTCCAGGGAGGGGCTACGAGCAGTACTTC

d_gene: -
j_gene: TRBJ2-1
abundance: many
v_gene: TRBV4-1
CDR3aa: CASSHPSGGLNEQFF
CDR3nt: TGCGCCAGCAGCCACCCCTCTGGGGGTCTCAATGAGCAGTTCTTC

d_gene: -
j_gene: TRBJ2-5
abundance: -
v_gene: TRBV25-1
CDR3aa: CASRSSIQETQYF
CDR3nt: TGTGCCAGCAGAAGTAGCATTCAAGAGACCCAGTACTTC

d_gene: -
j_gene: TRBJ2-2
abundance: few
v_gene: TRBV7-8
CDR3aa: CASSSGRWNTGELFF
CDR3nt: TGTGCCAGCAGCTCCGGGAGATGGAACACCGGGGAGCTGTTTTTT

d_gene: -
j_gene: TRBJ2-5
abundance: many
v_gene: TRBV5-1
CDR3aa: CASSYLGHETQYF
CDR3nt: TGCGCCAGCAGCTACCTGGGCCACGAGACCCAGTACTTC

d_gene: -
j_gene: TRBJ2-6
abundance: -
v_gene: TRBV5-6
CDR3aa: CASSLFSGANVLTF
CDR3nt: TGTGCCAGCAGCTTGTTCTCTGGGGCCAACGTCCTGACTTTC

d_gene: TRBD2
j_gene: TRBJ2-1
abundance: few
v_gene: TRBV4-2
CDR3aa: CASSQGPPAGGLNEQFF
CDR3nt: TGTGCCAGCAGCCAAGGTCCTCCAGCGGGGGGCCTGAATGAGCAGTTCTTC

d_gene: TRBD2
j_gene: TRBJ2-4
abundance: few
v_gene: TRBV5-4
CDR3aa: CATRWAGENIQYF
CDR3nt: TGTGCCACCAGATGGGCGGGAGAGAACATTCAGTACTTC

d_gene: TRBD2
j_gene: TRBJ2-2
abundance: few
v_gene: TRBV5-1
CDR3aa: CASSQRPSGNTGELFF
CDR3nt: TGCGCCAGCAGCCAACGCCCTAGCGGAAACACCGGGGAGCTGTTTTTT

d_gene: TRBD2
j_gene: TRBJ2-5
abundance: -
v_gene: TRBV14
CDR3aa: CASRASGQETQYF
CDR3nt: TGTGCCAGCAGGGCTAGCGGACAAGAGACCCAGTACTTC

d_gene: TRBD1
j_gene: TRBJ1-2
abundance: few
v_gene: TRBV4-3
CDR3aa: CASSPRLDRDKGGYTF
CDR3nt: TGCGCCAGCAGCCCAAGATTAGACAGGGATAAGGGTGGCTACACCTTC

d_gene: TRBD2
j_gene: TRBJ2-1
abundance: many
v_gene: TRBV11-2
CDR3aa: CASSLDGGLAAYNEQFF
CDR3nt: TGTGCCAGCAGCTTAGATGGGGGACTAGCGGCCTACAATGAGCAGTTCTTC

d_gene: TRBD2
j_gene: TRBJ2-5
abundance: -
v_gene: TRBV18
CDR3aa: CASSQTTSGIGTRETQYF
CDR3nt: TGTGCCAGCTCACAAACGACTAGCGGGATCGGCACTCGAGAGACCCAGTACTTC

d_gene: TRBD2
j_gene: TRBJ2-7
abundance: -
v_gene: TRBV5-1
CDR3aa: CASSFAGGPFNEQYF
CDR3nt: TGCGCCAGCAGCTTCGCGGGAGGGCCCTTTAACGAGCAGTACTTC

d_gene: TRBD2
j_gene: TRBJ2-4
abundance: many
v_gene: TRBV20-1
CDR3aa: CSAPRGGGSKNIQYF
CDR3nt: TGCAGTGCTCCCCGGGGGGGCGGTAGCAAAAACATTCAGTACTTC

d_gene: TRBD1
j_gene: TRBJ2-1
abundance: -
v_gene: TRBV5-1
CDR3aa: CASSSTGGSYNEQFF
CDR3nt: TGCGCCAGCAGCTCGACAGGGGGCTCCTACAATGAGCAGTTCTTC

d_gene: -
j_gene: TRBJ2-7
abundance: few
v_gene: TRBV20-1
CDR3aa: CSAREYEQYF
CDR3nt: TGCAGTGCTAGAGAGTACGAGCAGTACTTC

d_gene: -
j_gene: TRBJ1-5
abundance: many
v_gene: TRBV6-1
CDR3aa: CASSADRTLRTQHF
CDR3nt: TGTGCCAGCAGTGCCGACAGGACCCTAAGGACCCAGCATTTT

d_gene: -
j_gene: TRBJ1-3
abundance: few
v_gene: TRBV6-5
CDR3aa: CASTWGNTIYF
CDR3nt: TGTGCCAGCACGTGGGGAAACACCATATATTTT

d_gene: -
j_gene: TRBJ1-2
abundance: few
v_gene: TRBV28
CDR3aa: CASSLKAGRRYGYTF
CDR3nt: TGTGCCAGCAGTTTGAAGGCAGGGCGAAGGTATGGCTACACCTTC

d_gene: -
j_gene: TRBJ1-1
abundance: -
v_gene: TRBV6-6
CDR3aa: CASSYPGLGMNTEAFF
CDR3nt: TGTGCCAGCAGTTACCCCGGTTTGGGGATGAACACTGAAGCTTTCTTT

d_gene: -
j_gene: TRBJ2-7
abundance: many
v_gene: TRBV29-1
CDR3aa: CSVSTDYEQYF
CDR3nt: TGCAGCGTTTCGACAGACTACGAGCAGTACTTC

d_gene: -
j_gene: TRBJ2-7
abundance: -
v_gene: TRBV3-1
CDR3aa: CASRRLTHEQYF
CDR3nt: TGTGCCAGCCGCAGACTCACCCACGAGCAGTACTTC

d_gene: -
j_gene: TRBJ2-1
abundance: -
v_gene: TRBV20-1
CDR3aa: CSGKGGGNEQFF
CDR3nt: TGCAGTGGGAAGGGGGGAGGGAATGAGCAGTTCTTC

d_gene: TRBD1
j_gene: TRBJ1-6
abundance: many
v_gene: TRBV9
CDR3aa: CASSGDRAQGSPLHF
CDR3nt: TGTGCCAGCAGCGGTGACAGGGCACAAGGTTCACCCCTCCACTTT

d_gene: -
j_gene: TRBJ1-2
abundance: -
v_gene: TRBV2
CDR3aa: CASIGTARRYGYTF
CDR3nt: TGTGCCAGCATCGGGACGGCTAGGCGTTATGGCTACACCTTC

d_gene: TRBD1
j_gene: TRBJ2-3
abundance: few
v_gene: TRBV3-1
CDR3aa: CASSQDPGTGYADTQYF
CDR3nt: TGTGCCAGCAGCCAAGACCCCGGGACAGGATATGCAGATACGCAGTATTTT

d_gene: -
j_gene: TRBJ1-4
abundance: many
v_gene: TRBV25-1
CDR3aa: CASSDERDEGKLFF
CDR3nt: TGTGCCAGCAGTGATGAGAGGGACGAAGGAAAACTGTTTTTT

d_gene: TRBD1
j_gene: TRBJ2-4
abundance: few
v_gene: TRBV6-5
CDR3aa: CASGQDRLRPKNIQYF
CDR3nt: TGTGCCAGCGGACAGGACAGGTTGAGGCCCAAAAACATTCAGTACTTC

d_gene: TRBD2
j_gene: TRBJ2-5
abundance: many
v_gene: TRBV7-9
CDR3aa: CASSPIAGPYQETQYF
CDR3nt: TGTGCCAGCAGCCCCATAGCGGGACCCTACCAAGAGACCCAGTACTTC

d_gene: TRBD1
j_gene: TRBJ1-2
abundance: -
v_gene: TRBV5-6
CDR3aa: CASSSTGNYGYTF
CDR3nt: TGTGCCAGCAGCTCGACAGGGAACTATGGCTACACCTTC

d_gene: TRBD1
j_gene: TRBJ2-2
abundance: many
v_gene: TRBV7-7
CDR3aa: CASSPRTGGTGELFF
CDR3nt: TGTGCTAGCAGCCCCAGGACAGGGGGCACCGGGGAGCTGTTTTTT

d_gene: -
j_gene: TRBJ2-2
abundance: few
v_gene: TRBV6-5
CDR3aa: CASSYRDTGELFF
CDR3nt: TGTGCCAGCAGTTACAGGGACACCGGGGAGCTGTTTTTT

d_gene: TRBD1
j_gene: TRBJ2-1
abundance: few
v_gene: TRBV7-8
CDR3aa: CASSSRDRGLRGSYNEQFF
CDR3nt: TGTGCCAGCAGCTCCCGGGACAGGGGGCTCCGTGGCTCCTACAATGAGCAGTTCTTC

d_gene: -
j_gene: TRBJ2-3
abundance: -
v_gene: TRBV7-2
CDR3aa: CASSLGTAGDTQYF
CDR3nt: TGTGCCAGCAGCTTAGGGACAGCGGGTGATACGCAGTATTTT

d_gene: TRBD2
j_gene: TRBJ2-2
abundance: -
v_gene: TRBV6-1
CDR3aa: CASKASGGGRTGELFF
CDR3nt: TGTGCCAGCAAAGCTAGCGGGGGGGGTCGCACCGGGGAGCTGTTTTTT

d_gene: TRBD1
j_gene: TRBJ2-7
abundance: -
v_gene: TRBV3-1
CDR3aa: CASSRQGPEQYF
CDR3nt: TGTGCCAGCAGCCGACAGGGACCCGAGCAGTACTTC

d_gene: -
j_gene: TRBJ2-5
abundance: many
v_gene: TRBV9
CDR3aa: CASSVTSSGSGETQYF
CDR3nt: TGTGCCAGCAGCGTAACTTCGAGCGGCTCAGGAGAGACCCAGTACTTC

d_gene: -
j_gene: TRBJ1-2
abundance: few
v_gene: TRBV12-3/TRBV12-4
CDR3aa: CASSPRTSYGYTF
CDR3nt: TGTGCCAGCAGTCCCCGGACAAGCTATGGCTACACCTTC

d_gene: TRBD1
j_gene: TRBJ2-2
abundance: few
v_gene: TRBV7-9
CDR3aa: CASGPGGSTGELFF
CDR3nt: TGTGCCAGCGGGCCAGGGGGCTCCACCGGGGAGCTGTTTTTT

d_gene: TRBD1
j_gene: TRBJ2-7
abundance: -
v_gene: TRBV7-6
CDR3aa: CASSLGRGREQYF
CDR3nt: TGTGCCAGCAGCTTAGGCAGGGGGCGCGAGCAGTACTTC

d_gene: -
j_gene: TRBJ2-7
abundance: many
v_gene: TRBV3-1
CDR3aa: CASSTRSYEQYF
CDR3nt: TGTGCCAGCAGCACCAGGAGTTACGAGCAGTACTTC

d_gene: -
j_gene: TRBJ2-5
abundance: few
v_gene: TRBV7-9
CDR3aa: CASSLFGSAWPQYF
CDR3nt: TGTGCCAGCAGCTTATTTGGCAGCGCTTGGCCCCAGTACTTC

d_gene: TRBD2
j_gene: TRBJ2-7
abundance: few
v_gene: TRBV4-1
CDR3aa: CASSQATSGSNEQYF
CDR3nt: TGCGCCAGCAGCCAAGCGACTAGCGGGAGTAACGAGCAGTACTTC

d_gene: -
j_gene: TRBJ1-3
abundance: -
v_gene: TRBV30
CDR3aa: CAWVQPGNTIYF
CDR3nt: TGTGCCTGGGTCCAACCTGGAAACACCATATATTTT

d_gene: -
j_gene: TRBJ1-5
abundance: few
v_gene: TRBV29-1
CDR3aa: CSVATRGAGENQPQHF
CDR3nt: TGCAGCGTTGCTACCAGGGGTGCGGGGGAGAATCAGCCCCAGCATTTT

d_gene: -
j_gene: TRBJ1-3
abundance: few
v_gene: TRBV28
CDR3aa: CAGSLGGASGNTIYF
CDR3nt: TGTGCCGGCAGTTTAGGGGGGGCGTCTGGAAACACCATATATTTT